This TCR beta chain was identified in a study of cytomegalovirus exposure and HLA in healthy donors. Broader study findings: While the bulk of TCR sequences proved rare, some public TCRs turned up in many donors.

Amplification used 60 Vbeta primers and 13 Jbeta primers. The method was immunoSEQ multiplex PCR; TCRdb's version includes in-frame clones alone and lacks a portion of them. The table lists approximately 110,000 clones, around 73% of them singletons. This clone was detected only once. Its matching antigen is unknown. Trimming cost V 1 base and J 5 bases; bases outside gene matches: 10. The CDR3 runs 16 residues. Germline assignment: CDR1 SGHRS and CDR2 YFSETQ. Samples came from healthy bone marrow donors. The sample comprised PBMCs. The clonotype comes from a man between 60 and 70 years old in good health and CMV-seropositive. This chain joins TRBV5-1 and TRBJ2-5; 8 positions agree with TRBD2. In DNA, the CDR3 is TGCGCCAGCAGCTTGTCCGCCGCGGGGGGTAGGGAGACCCAGTACTTC. As protein: CASSLSAAGGRETQYF.